Shown below are 10 T cell receptor beta chains from a single sample sequenced in a study of cytomegalovirus exposure and HLA in healthy donors. Amplification used 60 Vbeta primers and 13 Jbeta primers. Produced via immunoSEQ multiplex PCR; TCRdb's table is partial and in-frame only. The data hold some 120,000 clones, with around 72% observed a single time. The sample taken for sequencing was PBMCs. These receptors were obtained from a woman aged 40 to 50 in good health and CMV-seropositive.

V gene TRBV7-9 combines with J gene TRBJ2-1, with 14 bases matching TRBD2. Trimming took 3 bases from V and 6 from J; bases not matched to a gene: 10. The CDR3 extends over 18 amino acids. Germline CDR1 SEHNR, CDR2 FQNEAQ (reference sequence). CDR3 protein: CASSFYRTSGGRSNEQFF. As DNA, the CDR3 is TGTGCCAGCAGCTTCTATCGGACTAGCGGGGGGAGAAGCAATGAGCAGTTCTTC.

A single count supports this clone. V gene TRBV4-2 combines with J gene TRBJ2-2; TRBD2 agrees at 7 bases. J was trimmed by 9 bases and V by 8 bases; bases with no gene match: 12. The CDR3 has 14 residues. The germline V gene encodes CDR1 LGHNA and CDR2 YNFKEQ. This chain's CDR3 is CASRSGSGDRELFF. The CDR3 DNA reads as TGTGCCAGCCGCTCCGGGAGCGGGGATAGGGAGCTGTTTTTT.

V is TRBV6-5 and J is TRBJ2-7; TRBD1 aligns across 7 bases. V lost 6 bases and J lost 3; bases outside the gene matches: 8. CDR1 and CDR2 from the germline V gene are MNHEY and SVGAGI. CDR3 length: 14 amino acids. This chain's CDR3 is CASRRQGFLYEQYF. CDR3 coding DNA: TGTGCCAGCAGGCGACAGGGATTTCTCTACGAGCAGTACTTC.

This clone came up once. The gene calls are TRBV29-1 and TRBJ2-1; D gene unclear. This CDR3 is 12 amino acids long. The V gene's germline CDR1 is SQVTM and CDR2 ANQGSEA. Trimming shortened V by 3 bases and J by 3 bases, and 6 bases separated the two germline ends. The CDR3 protein is CSVESLYNEQFF. The CDR3 DNA sequence: TGCAGCGTTGAGTCCCTCTACAATGAGCAGTTCTTC.

The CDR3 here is CASSFDTSSYNEQFF. The CDR3 DNA reads as TGCGCCAGCAGCTTCGACACGAGCTCCTACAATGAGCAGTTCTTC. The chain carries TRBV5-1 and TRBJ2-1, with unresolved D. V gave up 2 bases and J gave up 0 bases, with 9 bases separating them. The CDR3 sequence is 15 residues long. Germline V gives CDR1 SGHRS, CDR2 YFSETQ.

The chain combines TRBV21-1 with TRBJ2-5; the table gives TRBD2 as D, unverified against the DNA. TRBV21-1 is a pseudogene segment. The CDR3 runs 16 residues. CDR3 amino acids: CASSSGLAGEKETQYF. CDR3 bases: TGTGCCAGCAGCTCAGGACTAGCGGGGGAAAAAGAGACCCAGTACTTC.

The chain joins TRBV7-8 to TRBJ1-5, with a possible D match to TRBD1 (6 bases). The CDR3 extends over 15 amino acids. Germline V gene lookup returns CDR1 SGHVS and CDR2 FQNEAQ. V dropped 5 bases and J dropped 6 bases, with 17 bases sitting between them. The CDR3 sequence: CASSQGPQISQPQHF. The CDR3, as DNA: TGTGCCAGCAGCCAGGGGCCGCAAATCAGTCAGCCCCAGCATTTT.

This clone has a handful of counts. The chain recombines TRBV11-3 with TRBJ2-5; TRBD1 agrees at 7 bases. The CDR3 runs 15 residues. V lost 4 bases, J lost 5 bases, and 10 bases stayed unmatched. Germline V gene lookup returns CDR1 SGHNT and CDR2 YENEEA. In nucleotides, the CDR3 is TGTGCCAGCAGCTCAGTGGGCTACAGGGGTGAGACCCAGTACTTC. This codes for CASSSVGYRGETQYF. Full variable domain (missing parts from reference TRBV11-3 and TRBJ2-5): EAGVVQSPRYKIIEKKQPVAFWCNPISGHNTLYWYLQNLGQGPELLIRYENEEAVDDSQLPKDRFSAERLKGVDSTLKIQPAELGDSAVYLCASSSVGYRGETQYFGPGTRLLVL.

The gene calls are TRBV7-6 and TRBJ1-2; D unresolved. Trimming shortened V by 5 bases and J by 5 bases, and 12 bases separated the two germline ends. This CDR3 region has 13 residues. Germline-derived CDR1 and CDR2 are SGHVS and FNYEAQ. The CDR3 sequence: CASSPTTEYGYTF. In DNA form, the CDR3 reads TGTGCCAGCAGCCCGACGACGGAGTATGGCTACACCTTC.

The chain couples TRBV5-4 to TRBJ1-2; 7 bases map to TRBD1. Germline lookup yields CDR1 SGHNT and CDR2 YYREEE (reference sequence). Trimming cost V 4 bases and J 5 bases; bases outside gene matches: 14. The CDR3 is 16 residues long. CDR3 region: CASSPGAGQRFYGYTF. CDR3 in DNA: TGTGCCAGCAGCCCTGGGGCGGGACAGAGATTTTATGGCTACACCTTC.